A single sample gave rise to the 7 T cell receptor beta chains below, sequenced in a study of PD-1 blockade in classical Hodgkin lymphoma. Brentuximab vedotin exposure varied, and every patient relapsed after autologous stem cell transplantation. Method: immunoSEQ multiplex PCR; TCRdb's copy keeps in-frame clones and lacks some. Of roughly 14,000 clones listed, 55% to 80% were seen once; the top ten hold about 10%. The specimen was peripheral blood mononuclear cells (PBMCs), collected at baseline. The receptors were sampled from a human donor with classical Hodgkin lymphoma.

The J gene is TRBJ2-1, the V gene TRBV5-5; tentatively, D is TRBD1 or TRBD2 (5 bases each). Looked up from germline, CDR1 is SGHKS and CDR2 is YYEKEE (reference sequence). This CDR3 is 14 amino acids long. Trimming shortened V by 0 bases and J by 5 bases, and 9 bases separated the two germline ends. The CDR3 coding sequence is TGTGCCAGCAGCTTGGATGGGACCAACAATGAGCAGTTCTTC. Translation gives CASSLDGTNNEQFF.

The chain links TRBV28 to TRBJ2-2, with 7 bases lining up with TRBD1. The CDR3 runs 14 residues. The trim removed 8 bases at V and 2 bases at J, leaving 5 bases unmatched. Germline V gene sequence: CDR1 MDHEN, CDR2 SYDVKM. CDR3 nucleotide sequence: TGTGCCAGCTGGGACAGTTCAAACACCGGGGAGCTGTTTTTT. Residues: CASWDSSNTGELFF.

The V and J genes are TRBV6-5 and TRBJ1-5, with a tentative D call TRBD1 (5 bases). V was trimmed by 5 bases and J by 1 base, leaving 9 bases between them. The CDR3 has 14 residues. Germline V gene data show CDR1 as MNHEY and CDR2 as SVGAGI. In DNA, the CDR3 is TGTGCCAGCAGTCACGACAGAAGCAATCAGCCCCAGCATTTT. Its protein product is CASSHDRSNQPQHF.

The V call is TRBV6-6, the J call TRBJ2-7, with a tentative D call TRBD2 (5 bases). Between the trimmed V and J ends, which lost 5 bases and 2 bases, there was a span of 10 bases. The CDR3 has 13 amino acids. Germline V gene data show CDR1 as MNHNY and CDR2 as SVGAGI (reference sequence). The CDR3 here is CASSGLLTYEQYF. As DNA, the CDR3 is TGTGCCAGCAGTGGACTTCTTACCTACGAGCAGTACTTC.

J is TRBJ2-7 and V is TRBV2; 7 nucleotides align to TRBD1. CDR1 is SNHLY and CDR2 is FYNNEI in the germline V gene. V trimming: 8 bases; J trimming: 7 bases; junction bases outside the gene matches: 14. This CDR3 region has 14 residues. Here the CDR3 DNA reads TGTGCCAGCGTAAGCCGGGACAGCACCCCAGAGCAGTACTTC. It is translated as CASVSRDSTPEQYF.

The rearrangement uses TRBV13 and TRBJ1-5; no definite D call. V lost 2 bases and J 0 bases, leaving 11 bases between the germline ends. CDR1 PRHDT and CDR2 FYEKMQ come from the germline V gene (reference sequence). The CDR3 totals 16 residues. CDR3: CASSLRGADSNQPQHF. Here the CDR3 DNA reads TGTGCCAGCAGCTTAAGAGGCGCAGATAGCAATCAGCCCCAGCATTTT.

This clone was observed a handful of times. V is TRBV4-2 and J is TRBJ2-2; maybe TRBD2 (6 bases). The CDR3 contains 15 residues. In germline, CDR1 is LGHNA, CDR2 YNFKEQ. V lost 0 bases, J lost 6 bases, and 11 bases lay in between. The CDR3 nucleotides are TGTGCCAGCAGCCAAGAACTAGCAAACTCCGGGGAGCTGTTTTTT. It codes for CASSQELANSGELFF.